One sample yielded the 24 T cell receptor beta chains listed below, sequenced in a study of cytomegalovirus exposure and HLA in healthy donors. 60 Vbeta and 13 Jbeta primers were used in PCR. The repertoire was sequenced with immunoSEQ multiplex PCR; TCRdb's copy has only in-frame clones and lacks some. The repertoire has 100,000 to 150,000 clones, 80% of them found once; the top ten carry 1.2%. What was sequenced was PBMCs. The receptors were sampled from a female donor in good health and CMV-seronegative.

This chain links TRBV18 with TRBJ2-7; 9 bases line up with TRBD1. The germline V gene has CDR1 KGHSH and CDR2 LQKENI. This CDR3 spans 15 amino acids. The V gene end was trimmed by 2 bases and the J gene end by 2 bases; junction bases not matched to a gene: 4. CDR3 region: CASSPGGQGTYEQYF. The CDR3, as DNA: TGTGCCAGCTCACCAGGGGGACAGGGAACCTACGAGCAGTACTTC.

The chain couples TRBV16 to TRBJ2-1; 14 bases fit TRBD2. This CDR3 spans 15 amino acids. Germline V lookup: CDR1 KGHSY, CDR2 FQNENV. J gave up 8 bases and V 4 bases, and 4 bases lay outside the gene matches. DNA for the CDR3: TGTGCCAGCAGCCCACGACTAGCGGGAGGGGATGAGCAGTTCTTC. Its translation: CASSPRLAGGDEQFF.

This clone has just one count. The chain uses TRBV29-1 and TRBJ2-1; D possibly corresponds to TRBD1 (6 bases). CDR1 is SQVTM and CDR2 is ANQGSEA in the germline V gene. V lost 6 bases and J 6 bases, leaving 15 bases between the germline ends. This CDR3 is 13 amino acids long. This CDR3 reads CSVQITGPNEQFF. The DNA of the CDR3 is TGCAGCGTCCAAATAACAGGGCCCAATGAGCAGTTCTTC.

In this sample, this clone turned up a few times. The rearrangement uses TRBV27 and TRBJ1-5, with 8 bases fitting TRBD1. The germline V gene encodes CDR1 MNHEY and CDR2 SMNVEV (reference sequence). V gave up 6 bases and J gave up 1 base; unmatched junction bases: 2. There are 14 residues in the CDR3. CDR3 region: CASRTGASNQPQHF. The CDR3, as DNA: TGTGCCAGCAGGACAGGGGCAAGCAATCAGCCCCAGCATTTT.

The chain joins TRBV7-9 to TRBJ2-3; D might be TRBD2 (5 bases). CDR3 length equals 14 residues. Trimming took 3 bases from V and 6 from J, leaving 13 bases between them. CDR1 is SEHNR and CDR2 is FQNEAQ in the germline V gene (reference sequence). The CDR3 sequence: CASSFEGIGDTQYF. The CDR3 DNA sequence: TGTGCCAGCAGCTTTGAGGGTATAGGGGATACGCAGTATTTT. Drawing the rest from reference TRBV7-9 and TRBJ2-3, the complete variable domain is DTGVSQNPRHKITKRGQNVTFRCDPISEHNRLYWYRQTLGQGPEFLTYFQNEAQLEKSRLLSDRFSAERPKGSFSTLEIQRTEQGDSAMYLCASSFEGIGDTQYFGPGTRLTVL.

This clone turned up a few times. This chain uses TRBV19 with TRBJ1-5; 8 nucleotides line up with TRBD1. Looked up from germline, CDR1 is LNHDA and CDR2 is SQIVND (reference sequence). The trim removed 4 bases at V and 5 bases at J, leaving 13 bases unmatched. The CDR3 contains 17 residues. The CDR3 is CASSKRTGRFFDQPQHF. The CDR3 DNA is TGTGCCAGTAGTAAGAGGACAGGGCGCTTTTTCGATCAGCCCCAGCATTTT.

The chain couples TRBV7-9 to TRBJ2-3; 7 nucleotides match TRBD1. Germline V gene sequence: CDR1 SEHNR, CDR2 FQNEAQ (reference sequence). The CDR3 consists of 16 residues. With 4 bases clipped from V and 4 bases from J, the junction kept 11 bases outside the gene matches. The CDR3 sequence is CASSWRSGQSSDTQYF. CDR3 coding DNA: TGTGCCAGCAGCTGGAGATCGGGACAGAGCTCAGATACGCAGTATTTT.

A few counts support this clone. This chain links TRBV7-3 with TRBJ2-1; 11 nucleotides align to TRBD2. V trimming: 5 bases; J trimming: 12 bases; junction bases outside the gene matches: 12. The length of the CDR3 is 15 residues. Per germline, CDR1 SGHTA and CDR2 FQGTGA. Written as DNA, the CDR3 is TGTGCCAGCAGCCTGACTAGCGGGGCCTCTGGGGGGCAGTTCTTC. It is translated as CASSLTSGASGGQFF. The full variable domain, with the rest looked up from reference TRBV7-3 and TRBJ2-1, is GAGVSQTPSNKVTEKGKYVELRCDPISGHTALYWYRQSLGQGPEFLIYFQGTGAADDSGLPNDRFFAVRPEGSVSTLKIQRTERGDSAVYLCASSLTSGASGGQFFGPGTRLTVL.

The chain employs TRBV7-2 and TRBJ1-1; D not certain. This CDR3 has 14 amino acids. The germline V gene has CDR1 SGHTA and CDR2 FQGNSA. The germline V and J ends were trimmed by 3 bases and 1 base, with 9 bases remaining between them. CDR3 sequence (DNA): TGTGCCAGCAGCTTCGTCTCTCGGAACACTGAAGCTTTCTTT. Translated: CASSFVSRNTEAFF.

V and J are TRBV6-5 and TRBJ1-2, with a possible D match to TRBD1 (6 bases). CDR1 is MNHEY, CDR2 SVGAGI, per germline. The CDR3 totals 16 residues. Trimming removed 4 bases from V and 2 bases from J, with 17 bases in between. CDR3 bases: TGTGCCAGCAGTTCGGGGGGGGGCAGGGCAAACTATGGCTACACCTTC. Translating gives CASSSGGGRANYGYTF.

The chain carries TRBV13 and TRBJ1-2, with 7 nucleotides matching TRBD1. This CDR3 has 14 residues. Per the germline V gene, CDR1 is PRHDT and CDR2 is FYEKMQ (reference sequence). V lost 5 bases, J lost 3 bases, and 6 bases stayed unmatched. CDR3 residues: CASSQGTVYYGYTF. DNA for the CDR3: TGTGCCAGCAGCCAAGGGACAGTATACTATGGCTACACCTTC.

The chain has TRBV19 and TRBJ1-5; D perhaps matches TRBD1 (5 bases). V gave up 3 bases and J gave up 0 bases, with 9 bases separating them. The CDR3 is 15 amino acids. The V gene's germline CDR1 is LNHDA and CDR2 SQIVND (reference sequence). The CDR3 DNA sequence: TGTGCCAGTAGTATCGGGGGGAGTAGCAATCAGCCCCAGCATTTT. Its protein product is CASSIGGSSNQPQHF.

The rearrangement uses TRBV27 and TRBJ1-5, with D perhaps matching TRBD1 (6 bases). The CDR3 contains 21 residues. The germline V and J ends were trimmed by 4 bases and 5 bases, with 33 bases remaining between them. Per the germline V gene, CDR1 is MNHEY and CDR2 is SMNVEV (reference sequence). The CDR3 bases are TGTGCCAGCAGTTGGGAAGCGACAGGACTAGAATCTGAGGGTTTGGATCAGCCCCAGCATTTT. Protein product: CASSWEATGLESEGLDQPQHF.

The chain combines TRBV7-2 with TRBJ1-5; TRBD1 might be the D (5 bases). Between the trimmed V and J ends, which lost 1 base and 7 bases, there was a span of 17 bases. CDR1 and CDR2 from the germline V gene are SGHTA and FQGNSA. CDR3 length: 16 residues. The CDR3 protein is CASSLVGWQGTQPQHF. CDR3 DNA sequence: TGTGCCAGCAGCTTAGTGGGATGGCAGGGAACGCAGCCCCAGCATTTT.

The rearrangement links TRBV18 to TRBJ2-7, with D possibly being TRBD1 (5 bases). This CDR3 has 16 amino acids. V gave up 5 bases and J gave up 0 bases, with 17 bases separating them. From germline, CDR1 is KGHSH and CDR2 LQKENI. This CDR3 reads CASSAPQGRHSYEQYF. The CDR3 coding sequence is TGTGCCAGCTCAGCGCCTCAGGGTCGGCACTCCTACGAGCAGTACTTC.

This CDR3 reads CASSEFRDRANTIYF. The CDR3 region has the DNA TGCGCCAGCAGTGAGTTCCGGGACAGGGCGAACACCATATATTTT. The rearrangement links TRBV10-2 to TRBJ1-3, with TRBD1 identical over 9 bases. The ends lost 1 base at V and 7 bases at J; junction bases unmatched: 5. CDR3 size: 15 residues. Germline V gene lookup returns CDR1 WSHSY and CDR2 SAAADI.

The rearrangement uses TRBV28 and TRBJ1-6; tentative D call: TRBD1 (5 bases). CDR1 and CDR2 from the germline V gene are MDHEN and SYDVKM. Trimming left V 7 bases short and J 7 bases short, with 8 bases between. This CDR3 contains 12 residues. For the CDR3, the DNA is TGTGCCAGCACCTCAGGGAATTCACCCCTCCACTTT. It translates to CASTSGNSPLHF. The full variable domain, in which reference TRBV28 and TRBJ1-6 provide the parts outside the CDR3, is DVKVTQSSRYLVKRTGEKVFLECVQDMDHENMFWYRQDPGLGLRLIYFSYDVKMKEKGDIPEGYSVSREKKERFSLILESASTNQTSMYLCASTSGNSPLHFGNGTRLTVT.

The rearrangement uses TRBV6-4 and TRBJ2-5; 8 bases fit TRBD1. The CDR3 extends over 14 amino acids. Germline loops: CDR1 MRHNA, CDR2 SNTAGT. Losses at the gene ends were 3 bases for V and 5 bases for J; bases not matched to a gene: 5. The CDR3 loop is CASSEETGVETQYF. As DNA, the CDR3 is TGTGCCAGCAGTGAAGAGACAGGGGTGGAGACCCAGTACTTC.

The chain recombines TRBV6-1 with TRBJ1-2; D gene ambiguous. The CDR3 loop spans 15 amino acids. Germline V gives CDR1 MNHNS, CDR2 SASEGT. Trimming cost V 1 base and J 2 bases, with 11 bases left between them. DNA of the CDR3: TGTGCCAGCAGTGAAGGGAGGGTAAGGAACTATGGCTACACCTTC. Protein sequence: CASSEGRVRNYGYTF.

This clone was seen a single time. The V call is TRBV7-3, the J call TRBJ1-6, with D unclear. This CDR3 has 14 residues. The germline V and J ends were trimmed by 3 bases and 3 bases, with 6 bases remaining between them. CDR1 is SGHTA and CDR2 is FQGTGA in the germline V gene. CDR3 residues: CASSLGSYNSPLHF. Here the CDR3 DNA reads TGTGCCAGCAGCTTGGGCAGCTATAATTCACCCCTCCACTTT.

This clone was seen just once. The chain is built from TRBV4-1 and TRBJ1-2; D perhaps matches TRBD1 (5 bases). The CDR3 loop spans 16 amino acids. Trimming shortened V by 3 bases and J by 2 bases, and 16 bases separated the two germline ends. The germline V gene encodes CDR1 MGHRA and CDR2 YSYEKL. CDR3 nucleotides: TGCGCCAGCAGCCAGGGGATGGCGGGACTGAACTATGGCTACACCTTC. Encoded protein: CASSQGMAGLNYGYTF.

The chain has TRBV5-6 and TRBJ2-7; the match to TRBD1 covers 12 bases. Trimming removed 0 bases from V and 7 bases from J; junction bases left unmatched: 5. Per the germline V gene, CDR1 is SGHDT and CDR2 is YYEEEE. The CDR3 is 15 residues long. The CDR3 spells CASSLVGTGGREQYF. DNA for the CDR3: TGTGCCAGCAGCTTGGTTGGGACAGGGGGCCGGGAGCAGTACTTC.

This clone was detected only once. The V and J genes are TRBV7-6 and TRBJ2-5; D is unclear. The CDR3 has 17 residues. Trimming pared 0 bases from V and 2 bases from J, leaving 16 bases between. From germline, CDR1 is SGHVS and CDR2 FNYEAQ. CDR3 sequence (DNA): TGTGCCAGCAGCTTAGCTTTCATTGGGCAGGTACAAGAGACCCAGTACTTC. Encoded protein: CASSLAFIGQVQETQYF. The full variable domain, its missing parts supplied by reference TRBV7-6 and TRBJ2-5, is GAGVSQSPRYKVTKRGQDVALRCDPISGHVSLYWYRQALGQGPEFLTYFNYEAQQDKSGLPNDRFSAERPEGSISTLTIQRTEQRDSAMYRCASSLAFIGQVQETQYFGPGTRLLVL.

The chain has TRBV10-3 and TRBJ1-1, with 9 positions matching TRBD1. Trimming cost V 4 bases and J 6 bases; bases outside gene matches: 9. The CDR3 has 15 residues. Germline-derived CDR1 and CDR2 are ENHRY and SYGVKD. This chain's CDR3 is CAISGPGQGMAEAFF. DNA of the CDR3: TGTGCCATCAGTGGACCGGGACAGGGAATGGCTGAAGCTTTCTTT.